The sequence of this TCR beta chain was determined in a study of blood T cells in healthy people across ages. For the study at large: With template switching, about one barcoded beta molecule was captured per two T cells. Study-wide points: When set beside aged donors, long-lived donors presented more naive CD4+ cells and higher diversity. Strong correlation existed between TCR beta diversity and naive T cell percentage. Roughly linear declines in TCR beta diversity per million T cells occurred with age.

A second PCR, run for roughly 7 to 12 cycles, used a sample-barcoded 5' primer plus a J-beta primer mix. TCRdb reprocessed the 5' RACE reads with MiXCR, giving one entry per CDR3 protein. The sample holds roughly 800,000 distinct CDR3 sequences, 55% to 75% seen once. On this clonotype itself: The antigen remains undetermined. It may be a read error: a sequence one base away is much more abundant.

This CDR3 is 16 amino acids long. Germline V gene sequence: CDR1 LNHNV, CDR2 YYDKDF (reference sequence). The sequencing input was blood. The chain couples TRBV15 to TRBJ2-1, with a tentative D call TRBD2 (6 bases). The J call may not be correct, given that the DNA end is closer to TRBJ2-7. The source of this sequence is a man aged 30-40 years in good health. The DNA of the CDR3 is TGTGCCACCAGCAGAGAGGGACTGGAGGCCTACAATGAGCAGTACTTC. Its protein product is CATSREGLEAYNEQYF.